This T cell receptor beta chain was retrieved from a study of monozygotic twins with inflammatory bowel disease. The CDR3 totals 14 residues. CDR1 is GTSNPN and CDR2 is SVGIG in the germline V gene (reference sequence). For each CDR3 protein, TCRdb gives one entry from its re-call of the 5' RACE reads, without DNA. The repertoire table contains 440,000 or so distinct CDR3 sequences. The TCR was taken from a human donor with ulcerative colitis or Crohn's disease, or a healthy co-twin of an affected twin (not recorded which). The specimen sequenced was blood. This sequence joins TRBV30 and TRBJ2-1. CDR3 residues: CAAKSAEFYNEQFF.